This passage covers 16 T cell receptor beta chains from one sample sequenced in a study of T cells in Graves' hyperthyroidism and ophthalmopathy. Using RNA transcripts as the source, TCR beta CDR3 regions were amplified. The HTBI set primed first-round TCR CDR3 RT-PCR. MiXCR was run by TCRdb on the multiplex PCR reads, yielding one entry per CDR3 protein. The table lists under 400,000 distinct CDR3 sequences, under 15% of them singletons. The sequencing input was blood. The source is a woman aged 18-30 years with Graves' hyperthyroidism.

This clonotype was observed many times. This rearrangement joins TRBV7-9 to TRBJ2-3, with 9 bases matching TRBD2. After removal of 11 bases from V and 1 base from J, the junction contained 7 bases not matched to a gene. Germline CDR1 is SEHNR and CDR2 is FQNEAQ (reference sequence). The CDR3 is 14 residues long. This CDR3 reads CAAPSGAGTDTQYF. The CDR3 DNA follows: TGTGCCGCCCCTAGCGGGGCGGGCACAGATACGCAGTATTTT.

This clonotype was counted many times. CDR3 region: CASSLMLASTDTQYF. The CDR3, as DNA: TGCGCCAGCAGCTTGATGCTAGCCTCCACAGATACGCAGTATTTT. V gene TRBV5-1 combines with J gene TRBJ2-3; tentatively, D is TRBD2 (5 bases). Deletions cut 1 base from V and 2 bases from J, with 11 bases between. The CDR3 runs to 15 residues. Looked up from germline, CDR1 is SGHRS and CDR2 is YFSETQ.

There are a few counts of this clonotype. The chain couples TRBV6-1 to TRBJ2-1, with D unclear. V was shortened by 1 base and J by 6 bases, with 16 bases between the two germline ends. This CDR3 has 16 amino acids. Germline loops: CDR1 MNHNS, CDR2 SASEGT. The CDR3 sequence: CASSEDGDGVGNEQFF. The DNA for the CDR3 is TGTGCCAGCAGTGAAGATGGGGATGGAGTTGGCAATGAGCAGTTCTTC.

At least ten counts were recorded for this clonotype. The V gene is TRBV28, the J gene TRBJ1-5, with D tentatively TRBD1 (5 bases). Germline CDR1 MDHEN, CDR2 SYDVKM. The CDR3 covers 15 residues. Trimming removed 6 bases at V and 4 bases at J, with 16 bases between. CDR3 sequence (DNA): TGTGCCAGCAGGGCGCCAGGGTGGGGAAATCAGCCCCAGCATTTT. Residues: CASRAPGWGNQPQHF.

This clonotype was recorded many times. The CDR3 reads CASSPPGLDQETQYF. CDR3 bases: TGTGCCAGCAGCCCCCCCGGACTAGACCAAGAGACCCAGTACTTC. The chain combines TRBV3-1 with TRBJ2-5, with 7 bases that match TRBD2. This CDR3 region has 15 residues. J gave up 0 bases and V 4 bases, and 5 bases lay outside the gene matches. The germline CDR1 and CDR2 sequences are LGHDT and YNNKEL (reference sequence).

Comments on this clonotype: Since no conserved phenylalanine or tryptophan closes the CDR3, a read error is the likely cause. The rearrangement joins TRBV3-1 to TRBJ2-7; a possible D gene is TRBD1 (6 bases). The CDR3 contains 14 residues. The V gene lost 4 bases and the J gene lost 3 bases, with 13 bases spanning the gap. The germline gives CDR1 LGHDT, CDR2 YNNKEL (reference sequence). The CDR3 reads CASSPGAGVYEQYL. The CDR3, as DNA: TGTGCCAGCAGCCCCGGGGCAGGGGTCTACGAGCAGTACCTC.

This chain links TRBV4-3 with TRBJ2-7; D remains unclear. CDR3 length: 14 amino acids. CDR1 and CDR2 from the germline V gene are LGHNA and YSLEER. Trimming pared 0 bases from V and 1 base from J, leaving 7 bases between. The CDR3 bases are TGCGCCAGCAGCCAAGATAGAGGATCCTACGAGCAGTACTTC. Its translation is CASSQDRGSYEQYF.

Many counts were recorded for this clonotype. The rearrangement joins TRBV28 to TRBJ1-5; D is ambiguous. V was clipped by 6 bases and J by 2 bases, with 14 bases between them. Germline V gene sequence: CDR1 MDHEN, CDR2 SYDVKM. This CDR3 is 15 amino acids long. DNA for the CDR3: TGTGCCAGCAGCCTCGAGGAAGCACGCAATCAGCCCCAGCATTTT. Amino acids: CASSLEEARNQPQHF.

This clonotype was seen repeatedly, ten times or more. V gene TRBV28 combines with J gene TRBJ1-1; 8 nucleotides agree with TRBD1. Germline assignment: CDR1 MDHEN and CDR2 SYDVKM. V trimming: 8 bases; J trimming: 4 bases; junction bases outside the gene matches: 3. The CDR3 spans 12 residues. The CDR3 loop reads CASVRGPTEAFF. In DNA, the CDR3 is TGTGCCAGCGTCAGGGGGCCCACTGAAGCTTTCTTT.

This clonotype was counted many times. Here the CDR3 reads CASSLGTVPYEQYF. The CDR3 DNA reads TGTGCCAGCAGTTTAGGGACGGTACCCTACGAGCAGTACTTC. The gene calls are TRBV28 and TRBJ2-7; D may be TRBD1 or TRBD2 (5 bases each). The CDR3 runs to 14 residues. In germline, CDR1 is MDHEN, CDR2 SYDVKM. V was shortened by 2 bases and J by 2 bases, with 10 bases between the two germline ends. The full variable domain, completed using reference TRBV28 and TRBJ2-7, is DVKVTQSSRYLVKRTGEKVFLECVQDMDHENMFWYRQDPGLGLRLIYFSYDVKMKEKGDIPEGYSVSREKKERFSLILESASTNQTSMYLCASSLGTVPYEQYFGPGTRLTVT.

This clonotype was found many times. This rearrangement joins TRBV6-2 or TRBV6-3 to TRBJ2-1; possibly TRBD2 for D (5 bases). The germline gives CDR1 MNHEY, CDR2 SVGEGT. This CDR3 region has 14 residues. The V gene lost 7 bases and the J gene lost 7 bases, with 17 bases spanning the gap. The CDR3 DNA is TGTGCCAGCACTCCGGCCGGGGTGGCTAATGAGCAGTTCTTC. Translating gives CASTPAGVANEQFF.

To note about this clonotype: A much larger clone lies a single base off, so this may be a read error. The rearrangement links TRBV2 to TRBJ2-1, with 9 bases identical to TRBD2. This CDR3 has 21 amino acids. V lost 6 bases to trimming and J lost 3 bases; unmatched junction nucleotides: 24. Germline V gene data show CDR1 as SNHLY and CDR2 as FYNNEI. CDR3 loop: CASSQEILAGLLRVIYNEQFF. In DNA, the CDR3 is TGTGCCAGCAGCCAAGAAATCCTAGCGGGGCTACTCCGCGTCATCTACAATGAGCAGTTCTTC.

This clonotype was recorded many times. The rearrangement joins TRBV10-3 to TRBJ2-6, with a possible D match to TRBD1 (6 bases). The CDR3 length is 16 residues. The germline V gene has CDR1 ENHRY and CDR2 SYGVKD. The V end lost 8 bases, the J end lost 4 bases, and 18 bases lay between the germline ends. CDR3 coding DNA: TGTGCCATCGGTTACAGGGCCATCTCCGGGGCCAACGTCCTGACTTTC. Protein: CAIGYRAISGANVLTF.

This clonotype has ten or more counts. J is TRBJ2-5 and V is TRBV29-1, with TRBD1 matching over 8 bases. Germline CDR1 and CDR2: SQVTM and ANQGSEA. The CDR3 has 14 amino acids. V was clipped by 6 bases and J by 10 bases; unmatched bases: 16. CDR3 nucleotide sequence: TGCAGCGTAAACGGACAGGGAATGTCTACAAACCAGTACTTC. Translated: CSVNGQGMSTNQYF.

This clonotype was seen many times. The gene calls are TRBV4-1 and TRBJ2-1; maybe TRBD2 (6 bases). Between the trimmed V and J ends, which lost 0 bases and 9 bases, there was a span of 15 bases. This CDR3 spans 15 amino acids. From germline, CDR1 is MGHRA and CDR2 YSYEKL. The CDR3 spells CASSQEVVSGAEQFF. For the CDR3, the DNA is TGCGCCAGCAGCCAAGAGGTTGTGTCGGGAGCTGAGCAGTTCTTC.

This clonotype was counted a single time. The CDR3 DNA sequence: TGTGCCAGCAGCCCCTCGGGAGGGTCCAGGGAAAAACTGTTTTTT. Protein product: CASSPSGGSREKLFF. The V gene is TRBV9, the J gene TRBJ1-4; D is undetermined. The CDR3 covers 15 residues. Germline V CDR1 and CDR2: SGDLS, YYNGEE. Trimming removed 4 bases at V and 8 bases at J, with 18 bases between.